One sample yielded the 24 T cell receptor beta chains listed below, sequenced in a study of OX40 agonist ivuxolimab in advanced cancers. Sequencing used immunoSEQ multiplex PCR; TCRdb keeps in-frame clones, though not all of them. The sample has about 98,000 clones; 85% to 95% are singletons. This sample comprised CD4+ or CD8+ T cells sorted from blood, obtained in a trial of the OX40 agonist ivuxolimab. These receptor sequences come from an adult with an advanced solid tumor such as melanoma, head and neck, liver or kidney cancer.

As for this clone: The junction does not match germline at one end; this may be a read error. The chain recombines TRBV28 with TRBJ1-6; no definite D call. CDR3 length equals 13 residues. Looked up from germline, CDR1 is MDHEN and CDR2 is SYDVKM. DNA for the CDR3: TGTGCCAGCAGAGTTGCGGGTCCGGGCTCCCTCCGCTTT. It translates to CASRVAGPGSLRF.

The chain is built from TRBV7-9 and TRBJ2-1, with D unresolved. The CDR3 is 12 residues long. V was trimmed by 2 bases and J by 6 bases, leaving 5 bases between them. Germline values: CDR1 SEHNR, CDR2 FQNEAQ (reference sequence). In DNA, the CDR3 is TGTGCCAGCAGCTTATGGATCAATGAGCAGTTCTTC. It codes for CASSLWINEQFF.

This clone was counted a single time. V usage is TRBV11-2 and J usage is TRBJ2-7; no firm D call. CDR1 is SGHAT, CDR2 FQNNGV, per germline. The CDR3 has 15 residues. V dropped 0 bases and J dropped 6 bases, with 15 bases sitting between them. CDR3 DNA: TGTGCCAGCAGCTTAGACTGGAATACAAACTTCGAGCAGTACTTC. This codes for CASSLDWNTNFEQYF.

The chain recombines TRBV28 with TRBJ2-6; no reliable D call. V was trimmed by 8 bases and J by 0 bases, leaving 14 bases between them. This CDR3 comprises 16 residues. Germline values: CDR1 MDHEN, CDR2 SYDVKM. CDR3 sequence (DNA): TGTGCCAGCGCCCAGAAACCGCACTCTGGGGCCAACGTCCTGACTTTC. It specifies CASAQKPHSGANVLTF.

The genes are TRBV6-5 and TRBJ1-5; the D is unclear. CDR3 size: 15 residues. Trimming pared 0 bases from V and 3 bases from J, leaving 9 bases between. Germline V gene lookup returns CDR1 MNHEY and CDR2 SVGAGI. CDR3 DNA: TGTGCCAGCAGTTACTCGGTCGGCTCCAATCAGCCCCAGCATTTT. It encodes CASSYSVGSNQPQHF.

The chain combines TRBV9 with TRBJ2-3; D call uncertain. The germline gives CDR1 SGDLS, CDR2 YYNGEE. Trimming removed 0 bases from V and 3 bases from J, with 14 bases in between. The length of the CDR3 is 16 residues. This CDR3 is CASSVGAAESTDTQYF. In DNA form, the CDR3 reads TGTGCCAGCAGCGTAGGTGCCGCGGAGTCAACAGATACGCAGTATTTT. Full variable domain (rest looked up from reference TRBV9 and TRBJ2-3): DSGVTQTPKHLITATGQRVTLRCSPRSGDLSVYWYQQSLDQGLQFLIQYYNGEERAKGNILERFSAQQFPDLHSELNLSSLELGDSALYFCASSVGAAESTDTQYFGPGTRLTVL.

This chain connects TRBV15 to TRBJ1-1; weak D call: TRBD1 (5 bases). CDR1 is LNHNV and CDR2 is YYDKDF in the germline V gene (reference sequence). This CDR3 contains 16 residues. The ends were cut back, 5 bases at V and 0 bases at J, with 16 bases in the middle. The CDR3 is CATSPHGGRMNTEAFF. The CDR3 DNA reads as TGTGCCACCAGCCCCCATGGGGGGAGAATGAACACTGAAGCTTTCTTT.

The rearrangement uses TRBV5-1 and TRBJ1-5, with D perhaps matching TRBD1 (5 bases). V was clipped by 1 base and J by 0 bases, with 8 bases between them. Germline CDR1 SGHRS, CDR2 YFSETQ. The CDR3 sequence is 15 residues long. The CDR3 sequence is CASSLWGDSNQPQHF. CDR3 bases: TGCGCCAGCAGCTTGTGGGGGGATAGCAATCAGCCCCAGCATTTT.

This chain links TRBV6-5 with TRBJ1-3; D is uncertain. V gave up 2 bases and J gave up 2 bases, with 7 bases separating them. The germline V gene has CDR1 MNHEY and CDR2 SVGAGI. The length of the CDR3 is 14 residues. The CDR3 sequence is CASSYKTAGNTIYF. CDR3 nucleotide sequence: TGTGCCAGCAGTTACAAGACGGCTGGAAACACCATATATTTT.

The chain has TRBV6-5 and TRBJ2-5; D ambiguous. Trimming shortened V by 6 bases and J by 5 bases, and 13 bases separated the two germline ends. Per germline, CDR1 MNHEY and CDR2 SVGAGI. This CDR3 contains 13 residues. The CDR3: CASRRTEVETQYF. DNA of the CDR3: TGTGCCAGCAGGCGCACGGAAGTTGAGACCCAGTACTTC.

The J gene is TRBJ1-1, the V gene TRBV4-3; a weak D match, TRBD1 (6 bases). The CDR3 is 18 amino acids. Germline V gene sequence: CDR1 LGHNA, CDR2 YSLEER. Trimming removed 0 bases at V and 0 bases at J, with 17 bases between. CDR3 residues: CASSQDRAGASLNTEAFF. The DNA of the CDR3 is TGCGCCAGCAGCCAAGATAGGGCAGGGGCCTCCCTGAACACTGAAGCTTTCTTT.

This clone showed up just once. This rearrangement joins TRBV30 to TRBJ2-3, with D perhaps TRBD2 (6 bases). V was shortened by 8 bases and J by 5 bases, with 11 bases between the two germline ends. This CDR3 region has 11 residues. The germline CDR1 and CDR2 sequences are GTSNPN and SVGIG (reference sequence). Here the CDR3 DNA reads TGTGCCGGGGGGACTCGAGATACGCAGTATTTT. It encodes CAGGTRDTQYF.

This chain connects TRBV6-5 to TRBJ1-2; D gene uncertain. Germline-derived CDR1 and CDR2 are MNHEY and SVGAGI. Trimming stripped 3 bases from V and 1 base from J, with 9 bases between. The CDR3 runs to 14 residues. The CDR3 sequence is CASSYIWDNYGYTF. In nucleotides, the CDR3 is TGTGCCAGCAGTTATATTTGGGATAACTATGGCTACACCTTC.

The V and J genes are TRBV7-3 and TRBJ2-5; D unclear. V shed 5 bases and J shed 2 bases, with 12 bases lying between them. CDR1 is SGHTA and CDR2 is FQGTGA in the germline V gene. This CDR3 contains 14 residues. Here the CDR3 DNA reads TGTGCCAGCAGCCCTGGTGGACGGCAAGAGACCCAGTACTTC. Translating it yields CASSPGGRQETQYF.

The genes are TRBV5-6 and TRBJ2-7; 8 nucleotides agree with TRBD2. There are 16 residues in the CDR3. With 4 bases clipped from V and 0 bases from J, the junction kept 9 bases outside the gene matches. CDR1 is SGHDT and CDR2 is YYEEEE in the germline V gene. The chain's CDR3 is CASSLKLAVSSYEQYV. The DNA of the CDR3 is TGTGCCAGCAGCCTGAAACTAGCGGTGAGCTCCTACGAGCAGTACGTC.

This clone appeared once. The gene calls are TRBV15 and TRBJ1-5; D perhaps matches TRBD1 (6 bases). Germline CDR1 LNHNV, CDR2 YYDKDF (reference sequence). V was shortened by 0 bases and J by 7 bases, with 19 bases between the two germline ends. The CDR3 spans 17 residues. CDR3 sequence: CATSRDRGPRGGQPQHF. DNA for the CDR3: TGTGCCACCAGCAGAGATCGGGGGCCGCGAGGGGGGCAGCCCCAGCATTTT.

The chain uses TRBV28 and TRBJ1-2; 8 nucleotides align to TRBD1. This CDR3 region has 14 residues. Germline CDR1 is MDHEN and CDR2 is SYDVKM. The V and J ends lost 5 bases and 7 bases, in that order; junction bases with no gene match: 9. The CDR3 DNA follows: TGTGCCAGCAGTGTCGGACAGGGTCTTCCTGGCTACACCTTC. Protein product: CASSVGQGLPGYTF.

The rearrangement links TRBV11-3 to TRBJ2-7; the match to TRBD1 covers 7 bases. CDR3 length equals 12 residues. V was clipped by 5 bases and J by 10 bases; unmatched bases: 8. The V gene's germline CDR1 is SGHNT and CDR2 YENEEA. The CDR3 region is CASSKNRGTQYF. The CDR3 nucleotides are TGTGCCAGCAGCAAGAACAGGGGTACTCAGTACTTC.

The chain has TRBV4-3 and TRBJ1-5; D unclear. The CDR3 has 13 residues. The germline gives CDR1 LGHNA, CDR2 YSLEER. V lost 1 base to trimming and J lost 12 bases, with 13 bases between them. In DNA form, the CDR3 reads TGCGCCAGCAGCCAAGGTCCCGGATCGCTCCAGCATTTT. It translates to CASSQGPGSLQHF.

The genes are TRBV2 and TRBJ2-1; D possibly corresponds to TRBD2 (6 bases). Deletions cut 6 bases from V and 4 bases from J, with 13 bases between. The length of the CDR3 is 14 residues. Germline V CDR1 and CDR2: SNHLY, FYNNEI. For the CDR3, the DNA is TGTGCCAGCAGAGGAGCGGGCTTATACAATGAGCAGTTCTTC. Its protein product is CASRGAGLYNEQFF.

The J gene is TRBJ1-6, the V gene TRBV2, with D unresolved. V lost 4 bases, J lost 9 bases, and 16 bases lay in between. This CDR3 has 15 residues. Germline V gene sequence: CDR1 SNHLY, CDR2 FYNNEI. The CDR3 loop is CASSGSRPLGSPLHF. CDR3 coding DNA: TGTGCCAGCAGTGGTTCGAGACCGCTTGGTTCACCCCTCCACTTT.

The chain employs TRBV14 and TRBJ2-3, with TRBD2 as a possible D gene (5 bases). The CDR3 totals 13 residues. Trimming left V 1 base short and J 9 bases short, with 11 bases between. The germline gives CDR1 SGHDN, CDR2 FVKESK. The CDR3: CASSQAAGGTQYF. DNA of the CDR3: TGTGCCAGCAGCCAAGCGGCCGGCGGGACGCAGTATTTT.

As regards this clone: The sample holds other DNA sequences that translate to the same CDR3. The rearrangement joins TRBV6-1 to TRBJ1-5, with 10 nucleotides matching TRBD1. The junction had 7 bases not matched to a gene; V was cut back by 5 bases and J by 6 bases. The germline gives CDR1 MNHNS, CDR2 SASEGT. The CDR3 is 15 amino acids. The CDR3 reads CASSPGQGGSQPQHF. The CDR3, as DNA: TGTGCCAGCAGTCCTGGACAGGGGGGCAGTCAGCCCCAGCATTTT.

The chain couples TRBV30 to TRBJ1-3; tentatively, D is TRBD1 (5 bases). Germline V gene lookup returns CDR1 GTSNPN and CDR2 SVGIG (reference sequence). This CDR3 has 16 amino acids. With 2 bases removed from V and 2 bases from J, the gap between germline ends came to 16 bases. The DNA of the CDR3 is TGTGCCTGGAGTACCTTCAGGGAATCTGCTGGAAACACCATATATTTT. Translated, it gives CAWSTFRESAGNTIYF.